These 8 T cell receptor beta chains came from one sample sequenced in a study of cytomegalovirus exposure and HLA in healthy donors. Profiling relied on immunoSEQ multiplex PCR, and the TCRdb table lists in-frame clones only, not all of them. This sample has around 300,000 clones, with over 75% found just once. The sequenced material came from PBMCs. These TCRs come from a woman in her late teens or twenties in good health and CMV-seronegative.

The rearrangement joins TRBV9 to TRBJ2-5, with D unclear. CDR3 length: 15 amino acids. The V end lost 4 bases, the J end lost 3 bases, and 16 bases lay between the germline ends. Germline V lookup: CDR1 SGDLS, CDR2 YYNGEE. The CDR3 DNA follows: TGTGCCAGCAGCCCGGTCGGGTCCCTGAAAGAGACCCAGTACTTC. This sequence encodes CASSPVGSLKETQYF.

The J gene is TRBJ2-7, the V gene TRBV18; the D gene is possibly TRBD1 (5 bases). V lost 4 bases to trimming and J lost 5 bases, with 12 bases between them. CDR1 is KGHSH, CDR2 LQKENI, per germline. The CDR3 runs 13 residues. The CDR3 here is CASSQPVGHEQYF. The CDR3 DNA follows: TGTGCCAGCTCACAGCCTGTGGGGCACGAGCAGTACTTC.

The chain carries TRBV6-5 and TRBJ1-1; D call uncertain. The CDR3 runs 15 residues. Trimming took 2 bases from V and 1 from J, leaving 11 bases between them. CDR1 is MNHEY and CDR2 is SVGAGI in the germline V gene. This chain's CDR3 is CASSYGEAGNTEAFF. CDR3 DNA sequence: TGTGCCAGCAGTTACGGGGAGGCCGGGAACACTGAAGCTTTCTTT.

The chain has TRBV11-2 and TRBJ1-1; D remains ambiguous. The V end was cut by 5 bases, the J end by 2 bases, with 12 bases between. The CDR3 totals 14 residues. Germline V gene data show CDR1 as SGHAT and CDR2 as FQNNGV. CDR3 region: CASSGEGLNTEAFF. In DNA form, the CDR3 reads TGTGCCAGCAGCGGAGAGGGCTTAAACACTGAAGCTTTCTTT.

The rearrangement joins TRBV7-3 to TRBJ2-1, with 16 bases fitting TRBD2. The CDR3 runs to 16 residues. V trimming: 2 bases; J trimming: 7 bases; junction bases outside the gene matches: 2. CDR1 is SGHTA and CDR2 is FQGTGA in the germline V gene. The CDR3 coding sequence is TGTGCCAGCAGCTTAGCGGGACTAGCGGGAGGGAATGAGCAGTTCTTC. Translating gives CASSLAGLAGGNEQFF.

The rearrangement links TRBV4-2 to TRBJ2-6; 7 nucleotides match TRBD2. Germline-derived CDR1 and CDR2 are LGHNA and YNFKEQ. V shed 1 base, J shed 0 bases, and the junction held 6 bases outside the gene matches. The CDR3 extends over 18 amino acids. The CDR3 nucleotides read TGTGCCAGCAGCCAAGGGCTAGCGGTAGGCTCTGGGGCCAACGTCCTGACTTTC. This codes for CASSQGLAVGSGANVLTF.

V gene TRBV30 combines with J gene TRBJ1-2; D is uncertain. Trimming removed 1 base at V and 5 bases at J, with 8 bases between. This CDR3 is built from 12 residues. The germline V gene encodes CDR1 GTSNPN and CDR2 SVGIG (reference sequence). The CDR3 protein is CAWSGENYGYTF. The CDR3 DNA reads TGTGCCTGGAGTGGCGAGAATTATGGCTACACCTTC.

The V and J genes are TRBV28 and TRBJ2-3, with 8 bases matching TRBD1. The CDR3 runs to 12 residues. Trimming at V came to 5 bases and at J to 11 bases, leaving 6 bases not matched to a gene. Per the germline V gene, CDR1 is MDHEN and CDR2 is SYDVKM. The CDR3 protein is CASSLPGGEQYF. In DNA, the CDR3 is TGTGCCAGCAGTCTACCAGGGGGCGAGCAGTATTTT.